The 19 T cell receptor beta chains reported below all come from one sample, sequenced in a study of Ad26.COV2.S vaccination and SARS-CoV-2 variants. The treatment is: some 19 received Ad26.COV2.S at low or high dose, single or two shots; five or six received placebo; per-sample allocation not given. After the first vaccine or placebo injection, samples were drawn on day 63. This table comes from immunoSEQ multiplex PCR, and its TCRdb copy is limited to in-frame clones, with some not included. The data show some 340,000 clones, with just over 85% seen just once and around 1.9% held by the top ten. The material sequenced was peripheral blood, taken in a trial of Ad26.COV2.S vaccine versus placebo. These receptors were collected from a person between 18 and 59 years old who received the Ad26.COV2.S COVID-19 vaccine or a placebo.

This chain uses TRBV4-1 with TRBJ2-7; D is possibly TRBD1 or TRBD2 (5 bases each). CDR3 size: 14 residues. Germline assignment: CDR1 MGHRA and CDR2 YSYEKL. V lost 4 bases and J lost 5, with 15 bases in between. The CDR3 bases are TGCGCCAGCAGCCTCGGGGACCGACTCGACGAGCAGTACTTC. This translates into CASSLGDRLDEQYF.

The chain employs TRBV5-4 and TRBJ1-5; D is uncertain. The germline CDR1 and CDR2 sequences are SGHNT and YYREEE (reference sequence). The V gene lost 4 bases and the J gene lost 2 bases, with 4 bases spanning the gap. CDR3 length: 12 amino acids. The CDR3 here is CASSARNQPQHF. CDR3 DNA sequence: TGTGCCAGCAGCGCACGCAATCAGCCCCAGCATTTT.

This clone was counted many times. The chain recombines TRBV7-2 with TRBJ1-1; tentatively, D is TRBD1 (5 bases). Germline lookup yields CDR1 SGHTA and CDR2 FQGNSA. Deletions cut 5 bases from V and 0 bases from J, with 13 bases between. The CDR3 has 15 amino acids. CDR3 nucleotides: TGTGCCAGCAGCCCAAGGAGGGGTGTGAACACTGAAGCTTTCTTT. Its translation: CASSPRRGVNTEAFF.

This chain uses TRBV5-1 with TRBJ2-1; D possibly corresponds to TRBD1 (6 bases). V lost 3 bases and J 2 bases, leaving 12 bases between the germline ends. Germline loops: CDR1 SGHRS, CDR2 YFSETQ. The CDR3 runs 15 residues. CDR3 sequence reads: CASSWDTSAYNEQFF. The CDR3 nucleotides are TGCGCCAGCAGCTGGGACACTTCTGCCTACAATGAGCAGTTCTTC.

The chain has TRBV3-1 (or the pseudogene TRBV3-2) and TRBJ1-1; 9 bases agree with TRBD1. In germline, CDR1 is LGHDT, CDR2 YNNKEL (reference sequence). This CDR3 has 19 residues. V shed 8 bases, J shed 1 base, and the junction held 20 bases outside the gene matches. The CDR3 spells CASRGPDRGPREPNTEAFF. The CDR3 DNA follows: TGTGCCAGCCGAGGTCCGGACAGGGGCCCCCGAGAGCCGAACACTGAAGCTTTCTTT.

The chain uses TRBV7-9 and TRBJ2-7; maybe TRBD2 (7 bases). The V gene lost 1 base and the J gene lost 5 bases, with 15 bases spanning the gap. The CDR3 contains 15 residues. Germline V gene lookup returns CDR1 SEHNR and CDR2 FQNEAQ (reference sequence). Written as DNA, the CDR3 is TGTGCCAGCAGCTTAGACGTGGGGGGGCCTGACGAGCAGTACTTC. This gives the protein CASSLDVGGPDEQYF. Variable domain in full (rest from reference TRBV7-9 and TRBJ2-7): DTGVSQNPRHKITKRGQNVTFRCDPISEHNRLYWYRQTLGQGPEFLTYFQNEAQLEKSRLLSDRFSAERPKGSFSTLEIQRTEQGDSAMYLCASSLDVGGPDEQYFGPGTRLTVT.

This chain connects TRBV3-1 (or the pseudogene TRBV3-2) to TRBJ2-4; the D gene is possibly TRBD2 (5 bases). The germline gives CDR1 LGHDT, CDR2 YNNKEL (reference sequence). V was pared by 1 base and J by 3 bases, with 10 bases between. CDR3 length: 15 residues. The CDR3 DNA sequence: TGTGCCAGCAGCCAAGGAGCCGGGGACAAAAACATTCAGTACTTC. Amino acid sequence: CASSQGAGDKNIQYF.

This clone showed up just a few times. The V gene is TRBV10-3, the J gene TRBJ1-2; 7 nucleotides align to TRBD1. Germline CDR1 is ENHRY and CDR2 is SYGVKD. V shed 4 bases and J 7 bases; nucleotides not matched to a gene: 9. This CDR3 comprises 14 residues. The CDR3 loop reads CAISAKEGAGGYTF. Here the CDR3 DNA reads TGTGCCATCAGTGCTAAAGAGGGGGCGGGTGGCTACACCTTC.

This clone was observed a single time. The CDR3 is CASSSQGKGTEAFF. The CDR3 region has the DNA TGTGCCAGCAGCTCCCAGGGGAAGGGGACTGAAGCTTTCTTT. The rearrangement links TRBV11-2 to TRBJ1-1, with D tentatively TRBD1 (6 bases). The CDR3 length is 14 residues. Trimming stripped 4 bases from V and 5 bases from J, with 14 bases between. CDR1 SGHAT and CDR2 FQNNGV come from the germline V gene.

This clone was counted a single time. Here the CDR3 DNA reads TGTGCCAGCAGTTCCTCCCCCGAGGGGGGTAGTGATGGCTACACCTTC. Its protein is CASSSSPEGGSDGYTF. This sequence joins TRBV6-5 and TRBJ1-2, with a weak D call TRBD1 (6 bases). This CDR3 contains 16 residues. Germline-derived CDR1 and CDR2 are MNHEY and SVGAGI. V was shortened by 4 bases and J by 6 bases, with 21 bases between the two germline ends.

V gene TRBV6-5 combines with J gene TRBJ2-5; no firm D call. This CDR3 is built from 14 residues. The V gene lost 2 bases and the J gene lost 5 bases, with 12 bases spanning the gap. The germline gives CDR1 MNHEY, CDR2 SVGAGI. As DNA, the CDR3 is TGTGCCAGCAGTTACGGCGGATACCGGGAGACCCAGTACTTC. Its protein is CASSYGGYRETQYF.

The chain links TRBV6-5 to TRBJ1-6; 9 nucleotides match TRBD1. The germline V gene encodes CDR1 MNHEY and CDR2 SVGAGI. V was pared by 6 bases and J by 8 bases, with 5 bases of the junction left unmatched. The CDR3 runs to 14 residues. CDR3 DNA sequence: TGTGCCAGCAGACGGGACAGGGACTATTCACCCCTCCACTTT. Translation gives CASRRDRDYSPLHF.

The chain joins TRBV3-1 (or the pseudogene TRBV3-2) to TRBJ1-6; TRBD1 is a possible D gene (5 bases). The germline gives CDR1 LGHDT, CDR2 YNNKEL (reference sequence). The length of the CDR3 is 16 residues. V dropped 4 bases and J dropped 1 base, with 11 bases sitting between them. In DNA, the CDR3 is TGTGCCAGCAGCCCCGCCCAGGGTTCCTATAATTCACCCCTCCACTTT. This sequence encodes CASSPAQGSYNSPLHF.

This chain uses TRBV12-3 or TRBV12-4 with TRBJ1-2; D is undetermined. Trimming left V 3 bases short and J 4 bases short, with 6 bases between. This CDR3 has 12 amino acids. CDR3 residues: CASSFHSYGYTF. The CDR3 DNA reads as TGTGCCAGCAGTTTTCACTCCTATGGCTACACCTTC.

Notes on this clone: Other nucleotide sequences in the sample specify the same CDR3. J is TRBJ2-3 and V is TRBV7-9; D is perhaps TRBD1 (6 bases). The germline V gene encodes CDR1 SEHNR and CDR2 FQNEAQ (reference sequence). V was shortened by 1 base and J by 1 base, with 6 bases between the two germline ends. The CDR3 has 14 amino acids. The CDR3 is CASSLDRGTDTQYF. CDR3 nucleotide sequence: TGTGCCAGCAGCTTAGACAGGGGCACAGATACGCAGTATTTT.

The rearrangement uses TRBV7-2 and TRBJ2-1, with TRBD2 matching 9 bases. Germline V gene lookup returns CDR1 SGHTA and CDR2 FQGNSA. This CDR3 contains 15 residues. Trimming took 2 bases from V and 6 from J; bases not matched to a gene: 5. Here the CDR3 DNA reads TGTGCCAGCAGCTTATGGCGGGGGGGGCTCAATGAGCAGTTCTTC. This sequence encodes CASSLWRGGLNEQFF.

This clone was counted between two and nine times. This sample also contains other DNA sequences that code for the same CDR3. The rearrangement links TRBV9 to TRBJ1-1, with D possibly being TRBD1 (5 bases). The V end was cut by 0 bases, the J end by 1 base, with 7 bases between. This CDR3 is 14 amino acids long. The germline CDR1 and CDR2 sequences are SGDLS and YYNGEE. CDR3 in DNA: TGTGCCAGCAGCGTAGTTGGGGGGAACACTGAAGCTTTCTTT. Translating it yields CASSVVGGNTEAFF.

CDR3 nucleotides: TGTGCCAGCAGCATCGGGCGCGAGCAGTACTTC. Translation gives CASSIGREQYF. The chain joins TRBV6-2 or TRBV6-3 to TRBJ2-7; D is uncertain. Germline CDR1 and CDR2: MNHEY and SVGEGT. The CDR3 loop spans 11 amino acids. The germline V and J ends were trimmed by 6 bases and 6 bases, with 9 bases remaining between them.

This chain joins TRBV7-9 and TRBJ1-1; 9 bases are a match to TRBD1. Looked up from germline, CDR1 is SEHNR and CDR2 is FQNEAQ (reference sequence). The CDR3 covers 15 residues. The V segment lost 4 bases and the J segment 8 bases; nucleotides outside the gene matches: 11. The CDR3 reads CASSSYMDRGKEAFF. As DNA, the CDR3 is TGTGCCAGCAGCTCATATATGGACAGGGGAAAAGAAGCTTTCTTT.